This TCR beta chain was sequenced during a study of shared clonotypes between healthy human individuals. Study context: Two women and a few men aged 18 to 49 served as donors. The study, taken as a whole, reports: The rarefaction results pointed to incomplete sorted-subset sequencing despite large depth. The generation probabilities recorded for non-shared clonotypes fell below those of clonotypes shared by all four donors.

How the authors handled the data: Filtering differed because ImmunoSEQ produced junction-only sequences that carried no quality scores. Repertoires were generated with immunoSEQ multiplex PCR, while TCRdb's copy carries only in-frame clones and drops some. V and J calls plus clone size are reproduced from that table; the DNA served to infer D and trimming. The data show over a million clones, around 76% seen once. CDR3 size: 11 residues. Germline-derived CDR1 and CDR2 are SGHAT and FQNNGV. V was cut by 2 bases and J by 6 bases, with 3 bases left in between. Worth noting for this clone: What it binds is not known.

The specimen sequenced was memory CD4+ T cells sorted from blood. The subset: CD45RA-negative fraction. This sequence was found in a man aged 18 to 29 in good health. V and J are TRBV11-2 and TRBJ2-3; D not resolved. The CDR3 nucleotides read TGTGCCAGCAGCTTATACGATACGCAGTATTTT. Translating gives CASSLYDTQYF.